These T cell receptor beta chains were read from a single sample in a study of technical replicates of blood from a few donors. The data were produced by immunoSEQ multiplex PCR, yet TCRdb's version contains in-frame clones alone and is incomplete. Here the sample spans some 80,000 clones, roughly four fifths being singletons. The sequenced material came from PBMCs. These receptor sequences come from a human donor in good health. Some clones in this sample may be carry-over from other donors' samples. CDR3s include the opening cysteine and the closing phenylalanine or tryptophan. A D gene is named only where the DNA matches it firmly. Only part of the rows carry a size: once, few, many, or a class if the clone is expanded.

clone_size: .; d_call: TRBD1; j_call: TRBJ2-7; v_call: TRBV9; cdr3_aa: CASSVSTGTGYEQYF; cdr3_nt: TGTGCCAGCAGCGTGTCCACCGGGACAGGATACGAGCAGTACTTC
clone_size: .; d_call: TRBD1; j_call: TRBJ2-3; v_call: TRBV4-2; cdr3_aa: CASSLMGQGPRTQYF; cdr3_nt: TGTGCCAGCAGCCTTATGGGACAGGGTCCTCGAACGCAGTATTTT
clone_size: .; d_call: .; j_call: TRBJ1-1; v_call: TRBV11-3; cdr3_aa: CASSRTARTEAFF; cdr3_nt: TGTGCCAGCAGCCGGACAGCCCGCACTGAAGCTTTCTTT
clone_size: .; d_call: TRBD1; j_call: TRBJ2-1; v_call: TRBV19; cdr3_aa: CASRATGGREQFF; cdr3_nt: TGTGCCAGTAGGGCGACAGGGGGCAGGGAGCAGTTCTTC
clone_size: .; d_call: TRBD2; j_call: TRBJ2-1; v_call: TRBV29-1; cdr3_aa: CSVEGGTSGSSYNEQFF; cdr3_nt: TGCAGCGTTGAAGGTGGGACTAGCGGGAGCTCCTACAATGAGCAGTTCTTC
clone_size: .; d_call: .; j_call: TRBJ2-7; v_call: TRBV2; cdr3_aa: CASVRGFSYEQYF; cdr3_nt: TGTGCCAGCGTAAGGGGCTTTTCCTACGAGCAGTACTTC
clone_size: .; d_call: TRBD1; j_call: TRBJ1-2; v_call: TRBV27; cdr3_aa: CASRPQGEYYGYTF; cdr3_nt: TGTGCCAGCAGACCTCAGGGGGAATACTATGGCTACACCTTC
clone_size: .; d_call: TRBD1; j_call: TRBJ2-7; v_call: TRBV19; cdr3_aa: CASSFRQGYEQYF; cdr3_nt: TGTGCCAGTAGTTTTCGACAGGGTTACGAGCAGTACTTC
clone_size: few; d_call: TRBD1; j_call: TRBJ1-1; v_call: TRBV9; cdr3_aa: CASSVGTGGLEAFF; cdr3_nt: TGTGCCAGCAGCGTAGGGACAGGGGGCCTTGAAGCTTTCTTT
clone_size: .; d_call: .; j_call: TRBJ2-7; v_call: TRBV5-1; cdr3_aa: CASSLDVSSGPEQYF; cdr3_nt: TGCGCCAGCAGCTTGGACGTCTCCTCTGGCCCCGAGCAGTACTTC
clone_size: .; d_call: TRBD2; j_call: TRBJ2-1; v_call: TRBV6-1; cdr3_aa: CASSDGEGSYNEQFF; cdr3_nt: TGTGCCAGCAGTGATGGGGAGGGCTCCTACAATGAGCAGTTCTTC
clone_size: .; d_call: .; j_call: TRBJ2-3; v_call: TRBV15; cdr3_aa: CATSRVQGFTDTQYF; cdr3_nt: TGTGCCACCAGCAGAGTTCAGGGGTTTACAGATACGCAGTATTTT
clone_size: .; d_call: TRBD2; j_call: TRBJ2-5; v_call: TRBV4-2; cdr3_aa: CASSQVAGGPGTQYF; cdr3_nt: TGTGCCAGCAGCCAGGTAGCGGGAGGGCCTGGGACCCAGTACTTC
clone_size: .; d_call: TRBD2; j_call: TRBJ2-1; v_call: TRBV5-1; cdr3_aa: CASSPRGGQNNEQFF; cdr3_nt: TGCGCCAGCAGCCCGCGGGGGGGCCAGAACAATGAGCAGTTCTTC
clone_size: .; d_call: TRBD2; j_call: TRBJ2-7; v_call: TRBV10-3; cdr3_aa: CAISGGLADQSSYEQYF; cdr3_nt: TGTGCCATCAGTGGGGGACTAGCGGACCAGAGCTCCTACGAGCAGTACTTC
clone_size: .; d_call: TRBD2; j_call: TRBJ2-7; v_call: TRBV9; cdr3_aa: CASSVGGGSSRDPYEQYF; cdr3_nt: TGTGCCAGCAGCGTAGGGGGAGGGAGTAGCAGGGATCCCTACGAGCAGTACTTC
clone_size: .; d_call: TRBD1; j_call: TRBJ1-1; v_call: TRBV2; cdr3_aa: CASMDRENTEAFF; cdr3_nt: TGTGCCAGCATGGACAGGGAGAACACTGAAGCTTTCTTT
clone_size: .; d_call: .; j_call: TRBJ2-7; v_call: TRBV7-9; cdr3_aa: CASSLSQPGYEQYF; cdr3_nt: TGTGCCAGCAGCTTAAGCCAGCCAGGCTACGAGCAGTACTTC
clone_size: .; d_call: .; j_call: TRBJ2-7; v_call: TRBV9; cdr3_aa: CASSETPALEQYF; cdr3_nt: TGTGCCAGCAGCGAGACGCCAGCGCTCGAGCAGTACTTC
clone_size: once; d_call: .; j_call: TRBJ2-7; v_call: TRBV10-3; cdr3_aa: CAISDRGNDEQYF; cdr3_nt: TGTGCCATCAGTGACAGGGGAAACGACGAGCAGTACTTC
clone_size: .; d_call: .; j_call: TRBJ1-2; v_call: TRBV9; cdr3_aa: CASSPTGTNYGYTF; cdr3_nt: TGTGCCAGCAGCCCAACAGGGACCAACTATGGCTACACCTTC
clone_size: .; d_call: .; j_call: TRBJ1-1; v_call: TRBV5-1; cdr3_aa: CASQFSPADTEAFF; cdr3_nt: TGCGCCAGTCAATTTTCCCCGGCGGACACTGAAGCTTTCTTT
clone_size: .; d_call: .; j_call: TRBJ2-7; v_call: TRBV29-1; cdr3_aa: CSVAPSRGFQNEQYF; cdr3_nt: TGCAGCGTGGCTCCCTCCAGGGGCTTTCAGAACGAGCAGTACTTC
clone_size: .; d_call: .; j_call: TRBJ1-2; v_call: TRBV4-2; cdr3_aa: CASSQRGSRIGYTF; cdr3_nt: TGTGCCAGCAGCCAGCGGGGGTCCCGAATTGGCTACACCTTC
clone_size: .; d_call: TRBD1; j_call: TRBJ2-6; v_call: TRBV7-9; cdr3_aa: CASSLAGQGAEGANVLTF; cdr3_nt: TGTGCCAGCAGCTTAGCTGGGCAGGGGGCAGAAGGGGCCAACGTCCTGACTTTC
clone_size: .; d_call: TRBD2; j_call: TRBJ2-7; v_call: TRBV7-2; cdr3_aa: CASSLAHGGSYEQYF; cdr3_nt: TGTGCCAGCAGCTTAGCGCACGGGGGGTCCTACGAGCAGTACTTC
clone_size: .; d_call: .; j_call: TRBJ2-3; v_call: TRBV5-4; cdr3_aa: CASSLSTDTQYF; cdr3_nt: TGTGCCAGCAGCCTTAGCACAGATACGCAGTATTTT
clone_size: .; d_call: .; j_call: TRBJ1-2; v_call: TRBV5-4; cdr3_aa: CASSLPGLNYGYTF; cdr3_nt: TGTGCCAGCAGCTTGCCAGGCCTTAACTATGGCTACACCTTC
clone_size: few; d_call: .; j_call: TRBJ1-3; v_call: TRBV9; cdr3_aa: CASSPHRDTDSGNTIYF; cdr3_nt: TGTGCCAGCAGCCCCCACCGGGACACCGACTCTGGAAACACCATATATTTT
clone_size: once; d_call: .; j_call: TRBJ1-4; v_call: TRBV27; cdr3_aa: CASSSGRGNEKLFF; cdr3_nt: TGTGCCAGCAGTTCAGGGCGGGGTAATGAAAAACTGTTTTTT
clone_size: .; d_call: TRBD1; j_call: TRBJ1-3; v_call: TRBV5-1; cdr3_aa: CASSRLGQLSGNTIYF; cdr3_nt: TGCGCCAGCAGCCGCCTGGGACAGCTCTCTGGAAACACCATATATTTT
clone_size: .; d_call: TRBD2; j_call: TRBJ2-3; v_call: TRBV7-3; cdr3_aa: CASSRNSGRRPDTQYF; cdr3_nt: TGTGCCAGCAGCCGAAACAGCGGGAGGAGGCCAGATACGCAGTATTTT
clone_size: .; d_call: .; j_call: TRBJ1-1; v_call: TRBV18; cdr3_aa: CASSRQENTEAFF; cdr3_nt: TGTGCCAGCTCACGGCAGGAGAACACTGAAGCTTTCTTT
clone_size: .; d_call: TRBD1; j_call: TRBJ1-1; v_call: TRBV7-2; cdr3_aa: CASRRNRDRNTEAFF; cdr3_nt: TGTGCCAGCAGGCGTAACCGGGACAGGAACACTGAAGCTTTCTTT
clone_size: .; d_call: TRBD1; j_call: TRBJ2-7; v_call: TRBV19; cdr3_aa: CASSGGQGRWEQYF; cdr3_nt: TGTGCCAGTAGTGGGGGACAGGGCCGGTGGGAGCAGTACTTC
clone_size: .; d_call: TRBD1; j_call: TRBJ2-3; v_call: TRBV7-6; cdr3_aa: CASSPGQGFFTDTQYF; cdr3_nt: TGTGCCAGCAGCCCTGGACAGGGATTCTTCACAGATACGCAGTATTTT
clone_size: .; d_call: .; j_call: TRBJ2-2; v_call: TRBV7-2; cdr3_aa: CASSQPGADTGELFF; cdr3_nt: TGTGCCAGCAGCCAGCCAGGGGCTGACACCGGGGAGCTGTTTTTT
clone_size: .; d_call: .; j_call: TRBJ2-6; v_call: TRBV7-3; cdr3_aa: CASSLSGGPGANVLTF; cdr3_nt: TGTGCCAGCAGCCTCTCAGGGGGGCCCGGGGCCAACGTCCTGACTTTC
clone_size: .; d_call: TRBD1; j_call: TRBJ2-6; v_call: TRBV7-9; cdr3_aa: CASSRDRGIGGANVLTF; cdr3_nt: TGTGCCAGCAGCCGGGACAGGGGCATTGGTGGGGCCAACGTCCTGACTTTC
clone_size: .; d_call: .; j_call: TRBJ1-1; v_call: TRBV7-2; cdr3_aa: CASSLASHNTEAFF; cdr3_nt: TGTGCCAGCAGCTTAGCGAGTCACAACACTGAAGCTTTCTTT
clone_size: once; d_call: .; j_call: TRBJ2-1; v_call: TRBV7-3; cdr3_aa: CASSLIPPPNEQFF; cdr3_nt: TGTGCCAGCAGCTTAATCCCTCCCCCCAATGAGCAGTTCTTC
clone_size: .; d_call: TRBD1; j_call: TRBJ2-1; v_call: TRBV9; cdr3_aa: CASSVVPGQGIEQFF; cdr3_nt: TGTGCCAGCAGCGTAGTCCCGGGACAGGGGATTGAGCAGTTCTTC
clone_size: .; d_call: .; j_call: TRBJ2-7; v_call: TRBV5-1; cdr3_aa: CASSLVGLGHRSYEQYF; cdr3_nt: TGCGCCAGCAGCTTGGTGGGGTTGGGACACCGGTCCTACGAGCAGTACTTC
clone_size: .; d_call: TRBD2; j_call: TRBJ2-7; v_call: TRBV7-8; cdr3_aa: CASSLSPSGRGGGPSYEQYF; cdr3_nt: TGTGCCAGCAGCCTTAGCCCTAGCGGGAGGGGCGGAGGGCCATCCTACGAGCAGTACTTC
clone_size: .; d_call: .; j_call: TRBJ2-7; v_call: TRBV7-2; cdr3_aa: CASSTQRGYEQYF; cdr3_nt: TGTGCCAGCAGTACACAGAGGGGGTACGAGCAGTACTTC
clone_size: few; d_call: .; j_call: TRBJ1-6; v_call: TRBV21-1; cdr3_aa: CASSPRHGHSPLHF; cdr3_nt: TGTGCCAGCAGTCCTCGACACGGTCATTCACCCCTCCACTTT
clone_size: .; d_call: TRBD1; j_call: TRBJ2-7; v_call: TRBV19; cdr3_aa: CASSSSAGTGGTEQYF; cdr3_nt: TGTGCCAGTAGTTCGTCGGCTGGGACAGGGGGCACCGAGCAGTACTTC
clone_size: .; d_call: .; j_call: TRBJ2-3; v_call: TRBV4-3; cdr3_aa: CASSQDRQPTDTQYF; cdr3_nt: TGCGCCAGCAGCCAAGATCGACAGCCCACAGATACGCAGTATTTT
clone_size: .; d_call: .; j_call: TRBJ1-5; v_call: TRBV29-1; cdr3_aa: CSVDEGRGPQHF; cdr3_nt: TGCAGCGTTGATGAAGGCCGGGGGCCCCAGCATTTT
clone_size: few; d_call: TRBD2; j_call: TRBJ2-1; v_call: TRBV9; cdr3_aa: CASSVGTSINEQFF; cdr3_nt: TGTGCCAGCAGCGTAGGGACTAGCATCAATGAGCAGTTCTTC
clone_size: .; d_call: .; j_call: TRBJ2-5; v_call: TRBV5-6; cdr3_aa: CASSLGQGETQYF; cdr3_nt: TGTGCCAGCAGCTTGGGGCAGGGAGAGACCCAGTACTTC
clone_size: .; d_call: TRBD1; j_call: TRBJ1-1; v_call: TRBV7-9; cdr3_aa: CASSVPGQGFTEAFF; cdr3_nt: TGTGCCAGCAGCGTCCCGGGACAGGGTTTCACTGAAGCTTTCTTT
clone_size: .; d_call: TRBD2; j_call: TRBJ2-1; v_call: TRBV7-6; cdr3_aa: CASSLVVAGGYNEQFF; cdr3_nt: TGTGCCAGCAGCTTAGTTGTAGCGGGGGGCTACAATGAGCAGTTCTTC
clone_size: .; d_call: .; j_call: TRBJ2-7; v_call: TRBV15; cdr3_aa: CATSRDTRGEYEQYF; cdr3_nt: TGTGCCACCAGCAGAGATACCAGGGGAGAGTACGAGCAGTACTTC
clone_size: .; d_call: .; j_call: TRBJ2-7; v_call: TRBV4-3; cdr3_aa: CASSEGAGISYEQYF; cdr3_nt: TGCGCCAGCAGCGAAGGGGCAGGAATCTCCTACGAGCAGTACTTC